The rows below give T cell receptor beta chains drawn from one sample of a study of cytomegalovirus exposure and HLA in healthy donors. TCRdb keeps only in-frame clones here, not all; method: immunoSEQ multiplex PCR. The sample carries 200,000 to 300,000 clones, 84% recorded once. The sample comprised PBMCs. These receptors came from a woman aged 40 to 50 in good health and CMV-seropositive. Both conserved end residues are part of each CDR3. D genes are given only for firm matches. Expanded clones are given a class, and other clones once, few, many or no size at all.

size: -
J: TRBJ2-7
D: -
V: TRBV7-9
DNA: TGTGCCAGCAGCCCGTACCCGTTGAGCTCCTACGAGCAGTACTTC
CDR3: CASSPYPLSSYEQYF

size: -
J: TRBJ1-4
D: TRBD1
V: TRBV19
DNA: TGTGCCAGTAGTACGGGACAGCTTCGGAAATTGGTTTTT
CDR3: CASSTGQLRKLVF

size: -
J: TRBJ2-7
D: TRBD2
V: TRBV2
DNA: TGTGCCAGCAGGGGGGATCGGGGGGGCGAGCAGTACTTC
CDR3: CASRGDRGGEQYF

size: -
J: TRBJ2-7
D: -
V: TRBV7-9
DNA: TGTGCCAGCAGCGCGGGCCTGAGCTCCTACGAGCAGTACTTC
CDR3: CASSAGLSSYEQYF

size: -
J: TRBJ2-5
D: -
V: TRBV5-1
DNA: TGCGCCAGCAGCCGCGGGGTATCAATGGGAATCGAGACCCAGTACTTC
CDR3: CASSRGVSMGIETQYF

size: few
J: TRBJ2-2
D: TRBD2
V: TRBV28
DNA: TGTGCCTCGGGGGGACGGGCCGGGACTAGCGGGATAGCCGGGGAGCTGTTTTTT
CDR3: CASGGRAGTSGIAGELFF

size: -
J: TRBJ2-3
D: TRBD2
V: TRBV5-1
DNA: TGCGCCAGCAGGGCCGGAGCGGGGGGCACAGATACGCAGTATTTT
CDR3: CASRAGAGGTDTQYF

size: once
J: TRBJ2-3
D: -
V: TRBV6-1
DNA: TGTGCCAGCAGTGCGAGAGACTCAGGGTCAGATACGCAGTATTTT
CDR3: CASSARDSGSDTQYF

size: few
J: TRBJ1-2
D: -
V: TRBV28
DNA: TGTGCCAGCACCCTCGGGGTCCTGGACTATGGCTACACCTTC
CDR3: CASTLGVLDYGYTF

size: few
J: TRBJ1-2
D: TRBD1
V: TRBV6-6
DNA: TGTGCCAGCAGTCAGGGGGCCGGGTCGCATGGCTACACCTTC
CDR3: CASSQGAGSHGYTF

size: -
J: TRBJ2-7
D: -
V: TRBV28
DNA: TGTGCCAGCAGTTTCAGGGGTATCGACGAGCAGTACTTC
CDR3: CASSFRGIDEQYF

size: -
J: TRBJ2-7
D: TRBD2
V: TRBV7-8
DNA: TGTGCCAGCAGCTTAGTCCAGCGGGGGTACTACGAGCAGTACTTC
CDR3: CASSLVQRGYYEQYF

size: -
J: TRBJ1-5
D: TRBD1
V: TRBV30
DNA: TGTGCCTGGCAGACCCCTACAGGGGGCTATCAGCCCCAGCATTTT
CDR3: CAWQTPTGGYQPQHF

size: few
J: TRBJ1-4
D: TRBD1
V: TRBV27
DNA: TGTGCCAGCAGTTTAAGAGGGGGCGCGGTTGAAAAACTGTTTTTT
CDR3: CASSLRGGAVEKLFF

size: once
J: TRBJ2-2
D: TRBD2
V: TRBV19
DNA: TGTGCCAGCAGACCGGGACTAGCCACCGGGGAGCTGTTTTTT
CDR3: CASRPGLATGELFF

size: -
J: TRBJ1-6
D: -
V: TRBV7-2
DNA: TGTGCCAGCAGCCCATACAGCAATTCACCCCTCCACTTT
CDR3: CASSPYSNSPLHF

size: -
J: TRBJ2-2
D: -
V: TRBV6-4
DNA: TGTGCCAGCAGCCAGGGGCCGAACACCGGGGAGCTGTTTTTT
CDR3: CASSQGPNTGELFF

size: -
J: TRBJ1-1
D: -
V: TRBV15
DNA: TGTGCCACCAGCAGAGGAATAATATCGACAGTGGATCAGGACACTGAAGCTTTCTTT
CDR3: CATSRGIISTVDQDTEAFF

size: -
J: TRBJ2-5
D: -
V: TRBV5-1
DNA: TGCGCCAGCACTACTAGGAAGGCGGGGATCCAAGAGACCCAGTACTTC
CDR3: CASTTRKAGIQETQYF

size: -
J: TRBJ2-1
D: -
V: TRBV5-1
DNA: TGCGCCAGCAGCTTATCCCCCGTTGAGCAGTTCTTC
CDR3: CASSLSPVEQFF

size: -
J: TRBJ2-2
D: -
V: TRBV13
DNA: TGTGCCAGCAGAAGACAGATGAACACCGGGGAGCTGTTTTTT
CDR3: CASRRQMNTGELFF

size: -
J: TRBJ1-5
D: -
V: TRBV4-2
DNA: TGTGCCAGCAGCCAAGATCTCGGACACAGCAATCAGCCCCAGCATTTT
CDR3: CASSQDLGHSNQPQHF

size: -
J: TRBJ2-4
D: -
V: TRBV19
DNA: TGTGCCAGTAGTACCCCACAGGGTTCCAAAAACATTCAGTACTTC
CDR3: CASSTPQGSKNIQYF

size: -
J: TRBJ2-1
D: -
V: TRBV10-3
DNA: TGTGCCACCGCCCCGAGGGGGGGTAACAATGAGCAGTTCTTC
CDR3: CATAPRGGNNEQFF

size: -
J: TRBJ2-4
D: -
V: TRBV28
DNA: TGTGCCAGCAGTCTTGTGGGACTTTCCAAAAACAGTCAGTACTTC
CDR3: CASSLVGLSKNSQYF

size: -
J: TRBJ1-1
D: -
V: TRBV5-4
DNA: TGTGCCAGCAGCTTTCCCGACAGGAACACTGAAGCTTTCTTT
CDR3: CASSFPDRNTEAFF

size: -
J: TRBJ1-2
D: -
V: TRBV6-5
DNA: TGTGCCAGCAGTTACACCAATATGGCCAACTACACCTTC
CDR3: CASSYTNMANYTF

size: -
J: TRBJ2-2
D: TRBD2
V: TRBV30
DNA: TGTGCCTGGAGTGGACTAGCTGAAACCGGGGAGCTGTTTTTT
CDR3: CAWSGLAETGELFF

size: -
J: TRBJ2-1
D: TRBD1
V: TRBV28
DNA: TGTGCCACGGGACAGGGTCTCAATGAGCAGTTCTTC
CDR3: CATGQGLNEQFF

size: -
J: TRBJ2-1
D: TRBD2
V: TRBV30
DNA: TGTGCCTGGAACTACCCTTCTAGCGGGGCATACAATGAGCAGTTCTTC
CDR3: CAWNYPSSGAYNEQFF

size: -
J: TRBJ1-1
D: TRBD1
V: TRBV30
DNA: TGTGCCTGGGAAAGGACAGGAGTGAACACTGAAGCTTTCTTT
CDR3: CAWERTGVNTEAFF

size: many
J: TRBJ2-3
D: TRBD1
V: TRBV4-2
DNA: TGTGCCAGCAGCCAAGGGGGGACAGGGACAGATACGCAGTATTTT
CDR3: CASSQGGTGTDTQYF

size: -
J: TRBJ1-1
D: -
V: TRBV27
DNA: TGTGCCAGCAGTTTAGGAGGGAGCACTGAAGCTTTCTTT
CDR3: CASSLGGSTEAFF

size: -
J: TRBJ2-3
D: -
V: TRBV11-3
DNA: TGTGCCAGCAGCTTAAGGAGCGGTCCCCTCACAGATACGCAGTATTTT
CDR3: CASSLRSGPLTDTQYF

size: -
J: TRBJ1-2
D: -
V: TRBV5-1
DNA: TGCGCCAGCAGCTTATACACAGGGTCGGATGGCTACACCTTC
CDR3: CASSLYTGSDGYTF

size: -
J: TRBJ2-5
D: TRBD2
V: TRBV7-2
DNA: TGTGCCAGCAGCTTACGGACTAGCGGGAGTATATTTCCTCAAGAGACCCAGTACTTC
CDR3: CASSLRTSGSIFPQETQYF

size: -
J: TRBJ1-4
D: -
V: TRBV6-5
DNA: TGTGCCAGCAGTTACTCGGGGGGATCAGGTGAAAAACTGTTTTTT
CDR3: CASSYSGGSGEKLFF

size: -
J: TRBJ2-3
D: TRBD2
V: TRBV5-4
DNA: TGTGCCAGCAGCTTGGCCGGGCTAGCGGGTTACACAGATACGCAGTATTTT
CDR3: CASSLAGLAGYTDTQYF

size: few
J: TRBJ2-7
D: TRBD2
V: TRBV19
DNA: TGTGCCAGTAGTCCTCCGGGACTACCAACTCAGTACTTC
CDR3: CASSPPGLPTQYF

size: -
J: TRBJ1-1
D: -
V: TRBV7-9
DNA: TGTGCCAGCAGCTACAGGGAAAACACTGAAGCTTTCTTT
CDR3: CASSYRENTEAFF

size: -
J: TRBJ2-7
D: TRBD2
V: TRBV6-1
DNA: TGTGCCAGCGAGTCCGGGGGGGCGACCCAATACGAGCAGTACTTC
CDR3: CASESGGATQYEQYF